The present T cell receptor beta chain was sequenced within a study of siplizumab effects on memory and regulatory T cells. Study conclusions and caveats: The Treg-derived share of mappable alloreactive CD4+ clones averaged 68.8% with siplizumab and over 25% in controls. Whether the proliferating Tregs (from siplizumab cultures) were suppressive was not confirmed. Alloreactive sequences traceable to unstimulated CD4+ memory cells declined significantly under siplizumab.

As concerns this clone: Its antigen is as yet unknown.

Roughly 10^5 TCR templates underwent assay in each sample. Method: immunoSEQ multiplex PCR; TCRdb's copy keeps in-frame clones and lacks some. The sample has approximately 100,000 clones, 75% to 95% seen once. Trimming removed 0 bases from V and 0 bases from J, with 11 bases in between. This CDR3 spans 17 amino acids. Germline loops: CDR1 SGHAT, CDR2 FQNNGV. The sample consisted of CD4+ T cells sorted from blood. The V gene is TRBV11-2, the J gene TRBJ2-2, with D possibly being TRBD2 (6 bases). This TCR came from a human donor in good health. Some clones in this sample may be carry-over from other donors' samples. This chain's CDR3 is CASSLDGVAANTGELFF. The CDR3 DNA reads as TGTGCCAGCAGCTTAGATGGAGTAGCGGCGAACACCGGGGAGCTGTTTTTT.